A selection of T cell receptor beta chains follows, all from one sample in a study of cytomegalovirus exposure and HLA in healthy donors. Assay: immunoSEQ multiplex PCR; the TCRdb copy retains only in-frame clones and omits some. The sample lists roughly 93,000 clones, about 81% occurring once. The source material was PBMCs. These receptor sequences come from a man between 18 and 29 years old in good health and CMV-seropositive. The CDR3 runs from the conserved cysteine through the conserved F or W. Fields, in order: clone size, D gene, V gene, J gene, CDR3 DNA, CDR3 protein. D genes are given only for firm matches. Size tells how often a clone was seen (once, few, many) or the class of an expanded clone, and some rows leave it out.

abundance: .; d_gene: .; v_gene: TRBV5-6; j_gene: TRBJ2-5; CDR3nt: TGTGCCAGCAGCCTCCCGGGACTCCAAGAGACCCAGTACTTC; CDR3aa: CASSLPGLQETQYF
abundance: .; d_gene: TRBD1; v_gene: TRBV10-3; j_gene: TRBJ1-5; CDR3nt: TGTGCCATCAGTCGACAGGGAAAGCCCCAGCATTTT; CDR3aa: CAISRQGKPQHF
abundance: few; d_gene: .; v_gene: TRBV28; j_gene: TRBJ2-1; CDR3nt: TGTGCCAGCAGTGGCGGGACTCTCCTCTCCTACAATGAGCAGTTCTTC; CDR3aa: CASSGGTLLSYNEQFF
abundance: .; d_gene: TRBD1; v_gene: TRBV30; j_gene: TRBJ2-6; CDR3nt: TGTGCCTGGACCCCTCGACAGGGGACTGGGGCCAACGTCCTGACTTTC; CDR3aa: CAWTPRQGTGANVLTF
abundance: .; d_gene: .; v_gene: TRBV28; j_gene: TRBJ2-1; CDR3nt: TGTGCCAGCAGTTTACTAGGGGCCTTTGAGCAGTTCTTC; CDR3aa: CASSLLGAFEQFF
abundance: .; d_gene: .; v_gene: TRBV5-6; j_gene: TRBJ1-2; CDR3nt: TGTGCCAGCAGCCCCGGGGGACTGGCGGATGGCTACACCTTC; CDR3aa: CASSPGGLADGYTF
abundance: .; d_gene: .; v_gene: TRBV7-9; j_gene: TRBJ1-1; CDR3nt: TGTGCCAGCAGCGGAGGGAACACTGAAGCTTTCTTT; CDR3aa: CASSGGNTEAFF
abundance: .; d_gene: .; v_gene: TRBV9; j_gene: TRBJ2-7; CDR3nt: TGTGCCAGCAGCCCCCGGGTGACGGGGTCCTACGAGCAGTACTTC; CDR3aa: CASSPRVTGSYEQYF
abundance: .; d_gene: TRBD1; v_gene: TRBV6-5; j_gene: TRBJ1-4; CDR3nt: TGTGCCAGCAGTCCAGGACAGGGCTTACGCCTGTTTTTT; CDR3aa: CASSPGQGLRLFF
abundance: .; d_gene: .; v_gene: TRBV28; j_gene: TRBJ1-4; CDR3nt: TGTGCCAGCAGTCTGGGGTGGCAGGGGAATGAAAAACTGTTTTTT; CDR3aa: CASSLGWQGNEKLFF
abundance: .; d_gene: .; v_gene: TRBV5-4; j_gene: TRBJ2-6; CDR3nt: TGTGCCAGCAGTCAGGGTGGAGTCCGCTCTGGGGCCAACGTCCTGACTTTC; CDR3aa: CASSQGGVRSGANVLTF
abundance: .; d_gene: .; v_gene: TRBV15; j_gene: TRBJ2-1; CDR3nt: TGTGCCACCAGCAGAGAACCTACAGGCCTCAGACGGGACAATGAGCAGTTCTTC; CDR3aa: CATSREPTGLRRDNEQFF
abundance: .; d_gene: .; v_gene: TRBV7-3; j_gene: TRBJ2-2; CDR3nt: TGTGCCAGCAGCCCCACCACAGGGTATCCCACCGGGGAGCTGTTTTTT; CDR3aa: CASSPTTGYPTGELFF
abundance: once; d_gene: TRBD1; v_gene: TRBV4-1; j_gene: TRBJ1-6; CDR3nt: TGCGCCAGCAGTACAGGGGGCGACTATAATTCACCCCTCCACTTT; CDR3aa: CASSTGGDYNSPLHF
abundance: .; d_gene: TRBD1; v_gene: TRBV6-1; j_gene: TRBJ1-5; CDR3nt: TGTGCCAGCAGGGACAGGGGGTGGACCAATCAGCCCCAGCATTTT; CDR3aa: CASRDRGWTNQPQHF
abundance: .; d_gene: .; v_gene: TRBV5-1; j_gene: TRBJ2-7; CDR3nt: TGCGCCAGCAGCACCCCCAGGGGTTCGCAGCAGTACTTC; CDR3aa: CASSTPRGSQQYF
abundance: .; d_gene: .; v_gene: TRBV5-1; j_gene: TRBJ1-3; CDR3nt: TGCGCCAGCAGCTTGGTCGGGGGTACGGCTGGAAACACCATATATTTT; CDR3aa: CASSLVGGTAGNTIYF
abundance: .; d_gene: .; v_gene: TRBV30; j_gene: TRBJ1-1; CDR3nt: TGTGCCTGGAGCTCGGACACTGAAGCTTTCTTT; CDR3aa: CAWSSDTEAFF
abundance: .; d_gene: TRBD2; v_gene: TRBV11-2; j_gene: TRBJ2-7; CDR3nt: TGTGCCAGCAGCTTAGGACTAGCGGGATCCTACGAGCAGTACTTC; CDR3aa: CASSLGLAGSYEQYF
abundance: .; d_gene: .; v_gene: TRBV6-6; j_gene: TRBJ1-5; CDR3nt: TGTGCCAGCCGGGATACAGTGGGGAGCAATCAGCCCCAGCATTTT; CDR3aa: CASRDTVGSNQPQHF